This T cell receptor (beta chain) was profiled in a study of beta chain features in type 1 diabetes. Looking at the study overall: Regarding age, gender and cell yields, patients proved similar to healthy donors. Study-wide results and caveats: A moderate, significant TCRB CDR3 shortening appeared in type 1 diabetes across four CD4+ subsets. Diminished insertions and augmented deletions at VDJ junctions characterized type 1 diabetes patients.

Expressed TCRB transcripts were sequenced because the isolated RNA had all been reverse transcribed beforehand. Profiled with immunoSEQ multiplex PCR; TCRdb holds only in-frame clones, not every one. Of around 250,000 clones detected, more than 11% appear once; the ten largest clones hold almost 0.02%. Germline V lookup: CDR1 GTSNPN, CDR2 SVGIG (reference sequence). The CDR3 covers 14 residues. V was pared by 2 bases and J by 5 bases, with 13 bases between. CD4+ naive, central memory, regulatory and stem cell-like memory subsets were isolated by sorting on CD45RO/CCR7/CD25/CD127/CD95/CD27. With regard to this clone: Its matching antigen is unknown.

The genes are TRBV30 and TRBJ1-5; tentative D call: TRBD1 (5 bases). The sample taken for sequencing was naive CD4+ T cells from blood. The receptor was derived from a man between 25 and 39 years old with type 1 diabetes. The CDR3 DNA reads as TGTGCCTGGAGTAGAGGGACTGGCGATCAGCCCCAGCATTTT. Translation gives CAWSRGTGDQPQHF.